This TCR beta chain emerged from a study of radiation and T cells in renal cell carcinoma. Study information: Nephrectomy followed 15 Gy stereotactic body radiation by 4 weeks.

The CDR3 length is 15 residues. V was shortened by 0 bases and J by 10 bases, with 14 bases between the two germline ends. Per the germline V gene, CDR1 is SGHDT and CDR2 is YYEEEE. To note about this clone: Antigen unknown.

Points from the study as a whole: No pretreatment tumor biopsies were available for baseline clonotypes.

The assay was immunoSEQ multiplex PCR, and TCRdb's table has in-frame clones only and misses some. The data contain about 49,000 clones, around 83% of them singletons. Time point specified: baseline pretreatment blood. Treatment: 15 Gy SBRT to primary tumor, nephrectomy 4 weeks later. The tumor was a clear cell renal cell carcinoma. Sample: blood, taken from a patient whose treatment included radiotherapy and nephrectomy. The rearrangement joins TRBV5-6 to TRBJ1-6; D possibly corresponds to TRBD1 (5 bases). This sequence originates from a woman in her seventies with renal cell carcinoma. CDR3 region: CASSLVGRERSPLHF. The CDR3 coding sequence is TGTGCCAGCAGCTTGGTTGGCAGGGAGAGGTCACCCCTCCACTTT.